Below, 7 T cell receptor beta chains from the same sample are listed, as sequenced in a study of blood T cell repertoires in COVID-19. Sequencing was performed with immunoSEQ multiplex PCR; in TCRdb, only in-frame clones are kept and a portion is missing. The repertoire holds some 150,000 clones, with 84% as singletons. Material for sequencing was PBMCs or T cells enriched from blood (not recorded which). These receptors were obtained from a woman aged 45-60 years who had been exposed to COVID-19.

This chain joins TRBV12-3 or TRBV12-4 and TRBJ2-5; no clear D. There are 13 residues in the CDR3. Trimming took off 3 bases at V and 5 bases at J, with 10 bases between the two ends. Written as DNA, the CDR3 is TGTGCCAGCAGTTTCAACCGGTGGGAGACCCAGTACTTC. Translating gives CASSFNRWETQYF.

This chain links TRBV12-5 with TRBJ1-3, with D possibly being TRBD1 (6 bases). The CDR3 has 14 residues. The germline V and J ends were trimmed by 6 bases and 4 bases, with 13 bases remaining between them. Per germline, CDR1 LGHNT and CDR2 FRNRAP. CDR3 sequence: CASGLTGLGNTIYF. CDR3 bases: TGTGCTAGTGGCCTCACAGGGTTAGGAAACACCATATATTTT.

The V call is TRBV11-2, the J call TRBJ2-7; D gene uncertain. The CDR3 totals 11 residues. V was shortened by 1 base and J by 6 bases, with 4 bases between the two germline ends. Germline CDR1 is SGHAT and CDR2 is FQNNGV. This CDR3 is CASSLASEQYF. The CDR3 DNA reads as TGTGCCAGCAGCTTAGCCTCCGAGCAGTACTTC.

The CDR3 sequence: CASSFGQITDTQYF. The DNA for the CDR3 is TGTGCCAGCAGCTTTGGGCAGATCACAGATACGCAGTATTTT. The chain joins TRBV7-9 to TRBJ2-3; no reliable D call. Trimming cost V 3 bases and J 2 bases, with 9 bases left between them. The CDR3 has 14 residues. The germline V gene has CDR1 SEHNR and CDR2 FQNEAQ (reference sequence).

A remark on this clone: Different DNA sequences within this sample yield the same CDR3. The chain has TRBV11-3 and TRBJ1-1; D is ambiguous. CDR3 length equals 12 residues. V dropped 5 bases and J dropped 7 bases, with 11 bases sitting between them. Germline V gene data show CDR1 as SGHNT and CDR2 as YENEEA. The CDR3 DNA reads as TGTGCCAGCAGCACGAGAGCGGGTGAAGCTTTCTTT. Translation: CASSTRAGEAFF.

The V gene is TRBV10-3, the J gene TRBJ2-1; tentative D call: TRBD2 (6 bases). V dropped 10 bases and J dropped 0 bases, with 19 bases sitting between them. Germline V gene lookup returns CDR1 ENHRY and CDR2 SYGVKD. The CDR3 consists of 16 residues. This CDR3 reads CATTPGTEYSYNEQFF. For the CDR3, the DNA is TGTGCCACCACTCCCGGGACTGAGTACTCCTACAATGAGCAGTTCTTC.

The chain links TRBV27 to TRBJ2-2; D perhaps matches TRBD2 (5 bases). The CDR3 is made up of 16 amino acids. With 2 bases removed from V and 1 base from J, the gap between germline ends came to 11 bases. Germline V gene sequence: CDR1 MNHEY, CDR2 SMNVEV (reference sequence). The CDR3 sequence is CASSLVPAVNTGELFF. DNA of the CDR3: TGTGCCAGCAGTTTAGTTCCAGCGGTGAACACCGGGGAGCTGTTTTTT.